The sequence of this T cell receptor (beta chain) was determined in a study of shared clonotypes between healthy human individuals. At the deep level, the assay was run. This table comes from immunoSEQ multiplex PCR, and its TCRdb copy is limited to in-frame clones, with some not included. This repertoire shows 490,000 or so clones, less than 80% found once; its top ten account for around 12%. The V gene lost 0 bases and the J gene lost 6 bases, with 6 bases spanning the gap. Germline CDR1 SGHNT, CDR2 YYREEE (reference sequence). The CDR3 has 13 amino acids. Sequencing was carried out using PBMCs. This rearrangement joins TRBV5-4 to TRBJ2-2; D may be TRBD1 or TRBD2 (5 bases each). The receptor comes from a middle-aged woman in good health. Some clones in this sample may be carry-over from other donors' samples. The CDR3 DNA sequence: TGTGCCAGCAGCTTGGTGGGACCCGGGGAGCTGTTTTTT. Encoded protein: CASSLVGPGELFF. Based on the CDR3 plus reference TRBV5-4 and TRBJ2-2, the full variable domain is ETGVTQSPTHLIKTRGQQVTLRCSSQSGHNTVSWYQQALGQGPQFIFQYYREEENGRGNFPPRFSGLQFPNYSSELNVNALELDDSALYLCASSLVGPGELFFGEGSRLTVL.